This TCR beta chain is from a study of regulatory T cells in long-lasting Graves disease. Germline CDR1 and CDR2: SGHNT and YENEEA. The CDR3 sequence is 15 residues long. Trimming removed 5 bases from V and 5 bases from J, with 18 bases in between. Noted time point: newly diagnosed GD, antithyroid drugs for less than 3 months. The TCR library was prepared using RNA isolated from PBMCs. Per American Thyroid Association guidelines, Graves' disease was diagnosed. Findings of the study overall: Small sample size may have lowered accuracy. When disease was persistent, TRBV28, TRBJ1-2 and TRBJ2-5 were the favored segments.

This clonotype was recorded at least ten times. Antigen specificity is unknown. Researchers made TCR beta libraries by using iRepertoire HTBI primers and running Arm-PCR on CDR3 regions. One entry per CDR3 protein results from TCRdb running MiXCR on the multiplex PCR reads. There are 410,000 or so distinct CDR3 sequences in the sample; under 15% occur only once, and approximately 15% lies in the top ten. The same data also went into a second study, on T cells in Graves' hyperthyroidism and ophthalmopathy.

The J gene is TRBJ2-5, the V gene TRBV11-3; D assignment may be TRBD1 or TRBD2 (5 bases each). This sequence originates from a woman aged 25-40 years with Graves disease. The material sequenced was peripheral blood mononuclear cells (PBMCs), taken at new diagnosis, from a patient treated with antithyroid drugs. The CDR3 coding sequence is TGTGCCAGCAGCCCCGGGACCGAACCGGCGGAGACCCAGTACTTC. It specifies CASSPGTEPAETQYF.